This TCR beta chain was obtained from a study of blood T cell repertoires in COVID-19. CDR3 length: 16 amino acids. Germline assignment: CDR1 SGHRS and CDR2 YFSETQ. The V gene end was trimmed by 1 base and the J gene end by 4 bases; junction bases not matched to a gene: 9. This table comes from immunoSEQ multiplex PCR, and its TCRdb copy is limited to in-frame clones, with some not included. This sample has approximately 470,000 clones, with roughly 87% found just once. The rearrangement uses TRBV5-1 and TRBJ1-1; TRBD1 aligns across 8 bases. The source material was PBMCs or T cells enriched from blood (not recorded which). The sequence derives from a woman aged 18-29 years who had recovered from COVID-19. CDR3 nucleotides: TGCGCCAGCAGCTTGCGAGACAGGGGTTTTGTCACTGAAGCTTTCTTT. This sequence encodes CASSLRDRGFVTEAFF.